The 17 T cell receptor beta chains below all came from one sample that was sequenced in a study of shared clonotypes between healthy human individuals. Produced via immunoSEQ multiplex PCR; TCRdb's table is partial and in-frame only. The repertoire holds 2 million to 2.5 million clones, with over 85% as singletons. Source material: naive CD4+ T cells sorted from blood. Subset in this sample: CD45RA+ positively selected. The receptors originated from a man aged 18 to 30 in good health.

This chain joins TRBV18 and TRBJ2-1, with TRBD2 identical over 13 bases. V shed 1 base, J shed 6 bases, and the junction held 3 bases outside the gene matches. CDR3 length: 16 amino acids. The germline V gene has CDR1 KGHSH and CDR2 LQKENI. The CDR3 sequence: CASSPRLAGGPNEQFF. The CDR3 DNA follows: TGTGCCAGCTCACCACGACTAGCGGGAGGCCCCAATGAGCAGTTCTTC.

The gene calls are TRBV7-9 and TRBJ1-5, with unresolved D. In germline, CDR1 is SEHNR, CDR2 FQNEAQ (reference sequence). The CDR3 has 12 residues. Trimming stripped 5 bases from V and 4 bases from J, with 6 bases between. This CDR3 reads CASSAFNQPQHF. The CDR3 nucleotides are TGTGCCAGCAGCGCCTTTAATCAGCCCCAGCATTTT.

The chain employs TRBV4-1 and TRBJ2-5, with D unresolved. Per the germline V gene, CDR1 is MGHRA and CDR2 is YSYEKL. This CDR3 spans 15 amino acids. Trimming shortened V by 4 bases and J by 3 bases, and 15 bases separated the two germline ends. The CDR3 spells CASSPRRGSKETQYF. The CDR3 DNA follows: TGCGCCAGCAGCCCGAGACGCGGCAGCAAAGAGACCCAGTACTTC.

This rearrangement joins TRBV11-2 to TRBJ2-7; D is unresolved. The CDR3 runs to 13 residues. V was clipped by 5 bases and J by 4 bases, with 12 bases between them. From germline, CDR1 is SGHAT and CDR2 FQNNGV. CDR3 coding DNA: TGTGCCAGCAGCCCTTTGGACGGATACGAGCAGTACTTC. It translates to CASSPLDGYEQYF.

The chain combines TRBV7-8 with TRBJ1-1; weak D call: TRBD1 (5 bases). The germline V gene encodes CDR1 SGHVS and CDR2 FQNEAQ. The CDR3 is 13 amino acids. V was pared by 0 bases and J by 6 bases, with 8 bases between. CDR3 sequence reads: CASSLAGGAEAFF. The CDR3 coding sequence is TGTGCCAGCAGCTTAGCGGGAGGGGCTGAAGCTTTCTTT.

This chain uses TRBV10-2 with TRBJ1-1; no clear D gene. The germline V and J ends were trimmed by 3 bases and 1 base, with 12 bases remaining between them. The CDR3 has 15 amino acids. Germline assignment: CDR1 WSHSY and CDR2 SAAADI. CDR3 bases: TGCGCCAGCAGTGAATGGGTTCGGAGGAACACTGAAGCTTTCTTT. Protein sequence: CASSEWVRRNTEAFF.

As DNA, the CDR3 is TGCAGCGTTGAGGACAGGGGATCGGAAGCCGGGCAGTTCTTC. Translation gives CSVEDRGSEAGQFF. V is TRBV29-1 and J is TRBJ2-1, with 9 bases lining up with TRBD1. The V and J ends lost 3 bases and 12 bases, in that order; junction bases with no gene match: 12. Germline values: CDR1 SQVTM, CDR2 ANQGSEA. The CDR3 is made up of 14 amino acids.

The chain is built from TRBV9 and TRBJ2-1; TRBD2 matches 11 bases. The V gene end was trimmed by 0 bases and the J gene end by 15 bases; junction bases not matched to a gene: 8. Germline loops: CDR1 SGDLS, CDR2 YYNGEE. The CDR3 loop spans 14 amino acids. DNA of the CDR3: TGTGCCAGCAGCGTAGTTCCTAGCGGGGGGACGGGGTTCTTC. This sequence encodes CASSVVPSGGTGFF.

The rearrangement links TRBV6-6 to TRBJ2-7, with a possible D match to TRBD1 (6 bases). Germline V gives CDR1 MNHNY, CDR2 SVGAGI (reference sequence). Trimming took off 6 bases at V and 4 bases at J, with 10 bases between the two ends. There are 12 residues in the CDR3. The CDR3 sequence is CASSKDRYEQYF. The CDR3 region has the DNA TGTGCCAGCAGCAAGGACAGATACGAGCAGTACTTC.

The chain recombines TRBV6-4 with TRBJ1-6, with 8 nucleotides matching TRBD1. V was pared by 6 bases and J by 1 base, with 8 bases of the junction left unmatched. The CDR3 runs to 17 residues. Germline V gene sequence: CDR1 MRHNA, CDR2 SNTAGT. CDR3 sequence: CASRQQGVGSYNSPLHF. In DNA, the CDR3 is TGTGCCAGCAGACAACAGGGGGTTGGATCCTATAATTCACCCCTCCACTTT.

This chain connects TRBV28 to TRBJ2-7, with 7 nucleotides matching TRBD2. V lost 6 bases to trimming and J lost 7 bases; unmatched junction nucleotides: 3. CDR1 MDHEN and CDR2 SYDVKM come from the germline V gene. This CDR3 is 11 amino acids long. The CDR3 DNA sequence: TGTGCCAGCAGAACAGCGGGGGAGCAGTACTTC. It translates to CASRTAGEQYF.

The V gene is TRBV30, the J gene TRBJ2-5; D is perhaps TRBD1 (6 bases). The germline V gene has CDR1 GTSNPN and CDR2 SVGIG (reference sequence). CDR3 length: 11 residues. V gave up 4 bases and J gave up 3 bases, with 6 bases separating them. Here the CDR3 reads CAWKGEETQYF. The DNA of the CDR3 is TGTGCCTGGAAGGGGGAAGAGACCCAGTACTTC. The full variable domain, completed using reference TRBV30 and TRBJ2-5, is SQTIHQWPATLVQPVGSPLSLECTVEGTSNPNLYWYRQAAGRGLQLLFYSVGIGQISSEVPQNLSASRPQDRQFILSSKKLLLSDSGFYLCAWKGEETQYFGPGTRLLVL.

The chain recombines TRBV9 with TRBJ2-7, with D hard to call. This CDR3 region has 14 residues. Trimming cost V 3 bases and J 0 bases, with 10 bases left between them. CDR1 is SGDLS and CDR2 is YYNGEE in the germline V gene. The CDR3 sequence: CASSAWASSYEQYF. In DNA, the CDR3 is TGTGCCAGCAGCGCGTGGGCTAGCTCCTACGAGCAGTACTTC. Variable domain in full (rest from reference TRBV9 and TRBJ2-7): DSGVTQTPKHLITATGQRVTLRCSPRSGDLSVYWYQQSLDQGLQFLIQYYNGEERAKGNILERFSAQQFPDLHSELNLSSLELGDSALYFCASSAWASSYEQYFGPGTRLTVT.

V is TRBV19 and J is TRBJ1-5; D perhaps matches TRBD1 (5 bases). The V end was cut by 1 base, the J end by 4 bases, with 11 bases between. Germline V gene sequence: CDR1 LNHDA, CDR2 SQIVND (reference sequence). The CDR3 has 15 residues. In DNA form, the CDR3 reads TGTGCCAGTAGTATAGGGGGGAACGGGAATCAGCCCCAGCATTTT. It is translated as CASSIGGNGNQPQHF. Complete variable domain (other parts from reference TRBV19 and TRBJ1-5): DGGITQSPKYLFRKEGQNVTLSCEQNLNHDAMYWYRQDPGQGLRLIYYSQIVNDFQKGDIAEGYSVSREKKESFPLTVTSAQKNPTAFYLCASSIGGNGNQPQHFGDGTRLSIL.

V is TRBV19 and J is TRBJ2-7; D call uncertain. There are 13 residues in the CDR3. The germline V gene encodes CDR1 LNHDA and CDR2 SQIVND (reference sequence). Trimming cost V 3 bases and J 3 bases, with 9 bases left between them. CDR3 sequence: CASSIITGYEQYF. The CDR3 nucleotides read TGTGCCAGTAGTATTATAACGGGCTACGAGCAGTACTTC.

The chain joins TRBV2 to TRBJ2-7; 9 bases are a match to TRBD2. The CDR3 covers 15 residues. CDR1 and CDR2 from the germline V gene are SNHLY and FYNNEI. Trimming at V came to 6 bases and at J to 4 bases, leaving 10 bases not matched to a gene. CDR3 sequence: CASSDVAGVVYEQYF. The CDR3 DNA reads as TGTGCCAGCAGCGACGTAGCGGGGGTAGTATACGAGCAGTACTTC.

The CDR3 DNA sequence: TGTGCCAGCAGAGGGTCGAGCAGGGGGGGGACCCAGTACTTC. This translates into CASRGSSRGGTQYF. The chain has TRBV28 and TRBJ2-5; the D call may be TRBD1 or TRBD2 (7 bases each). Germline V gene lookup returns CDR1 MDHEN and CDR2 SYDVKM. The length of the CDR3 is 14 residues. Trimming removed 6 bases at V and 7 bases at J, with 18 bases between. The entire variable domain, with the rest obtained from reference TRBV28 and TRBJ2-5, is as follows: DVKVTQSSRYLVKRTGEKVFLECVQDMDHENMFWYRQDPGLGLRLIYFSYDVKMKEKGDIPEGYSVSREKKERFSLILESASTNQTSMYLCASRGSSRGGTQYFGPGTRLLVL.